The 2 T cell receptor beta chains below come from one sample, sequenced in a study of OX40 agonist ivuxolimab in advanced cancers. Generated by immunoSEQ multiplex PCR, the TCRdb table keeps only in-frame clones and is missing some. The sample includes 40,000 to 45,000 clones, 70% to 85% of them seen just once. This specimen was CD4+ or CD8+ T cells sorted from blood, taken in a trial of the OX40 agonist ivuxolimab. Receptors were obtained from an adult with an advanced solid tumor such as melanoma, head and neck, liver or kidney cancer.

The chain recombines TRBV30 with TRBJ1-1; D ambiguous. V was shortened by 4 bases and J by 0 bases, with 12 bases between the two germline ends. Germline CDR1 is GTSNPN and CDR2 is SVGIG (reference sequence). CDR3 length: 14 amino acids. DNA of the CDR3: TGTGCCTGGACTCGTCTAGATATGAACACTGAAGCTTTCTTT. Translation: CAWTRLDMNTEAFF.

V and J are TRBV5-1 and TRBJ1-1; D gene unclear. V lost 4 bases, J lost 1 base, and 11 bases lay in between. The CDR3 consists of 14 residues. Germline CDR1 is SGHRS and CDR2 is YFSETQ. The CDR3 region is CASSPGFGNTEAFF. The CDR3, as DNA: TGCGCCAGCAGCCCTGGATTTGGGAACACTGAAGCTTTCTTT.